A single sample gave rise to the 20 T cell receptor beta chains below, sequenced in a study of blood T cell repertoires in COVID-19. The table came from immunoSEQ multiplex PCR; TCRdb's copy has only in-frame clones and leaves some out. The table shows about 170,000 clones, with about 86% occurring only once. Sequenced input: peripheral blood. These receptors all come from a woman in her sixties or seventies who had recovered from COVID-19.

The rearrangement uses TRBV29-1 and TRBJ1-2; a weak D match, TRBD1 (6 bases). Looked up from germline, CDR1 is SQVTM and CDR2 is ANQGSEA. Trimming took off 4 bases at V and 7 bases at J, with 10 bases between the two ends. CDR3 length equals 11 residues. DNA for the CDR3: TGCAGCGTTGGCGGCAGGGGTGGCTACACCTTC. Translated: CSVGGRGGYTF.

This clone was seen only once. CDR3 sequence reads: CANRDSYTDTQYF. The CDR3 DNA reads as TGTGCCAACCGGGACTCCTACACAGATACGCAGTATTTT. The chain combines TRBV7-9 with TRBJ2-3; maybe TRBD2 (6 bases). The CDR3 loop spans 13 amino acids. Trimming took 10 bases from V and 2 from J, leaving 13 bases between them. The germline V gene encodes CDR1 SEHNR and CDR2 FQNEAQ (reference sequence).

This clone turned up a few times. The chain couples TRBV7-2 to TRBJ2-1, with 12 bases matching TRBD2. Trimming took 5 bases from V and 2 from J; bases not matched to a gene: 10. The germline V gene has CDR1 SGHTA and CDR2 FQGNSA. The CDR3 loop spans 18 amino acids. The CDR3 protein is CASSLGTSGSLAYNEQFF. DNA for the CDR3: TGTGCCAGCAGCCTAGGGACTAGCGGGTCCCTCGCCTACAATGAGCAGTTCTTC.

V usage is TRBV2 and J usage is TRBJ2-5; 7 bases fit TRBD2. Trimming cost V 6 bases and J 5 bases; bases outside gene matches: 12. The V gene's germline CDR1 is SNHLY and CDR2 FYNNEI. The CDR3 totals 15 residues. In DNA, the CDR3 is TGTGCCAGCAGCGAGGGAGGGCCCGGGGGTGAGACCCAGTACTTC. Translation gives CASSEGGPGGETQYF.

The chain couples TRBV24-1 to TRBJ2-3; D possibly corresponds to TRBD2 (5 bases). The V end lost 4 bases, the J end lost 0 bases, and 13 bases lay between the germline ends. Germline V gene lookup returns CDR1 KGHDR and CDR2 SFDVKD. The CDR3 sequence is 16 residues long. The chain's CDR3 is CATSDPGGHSTDTQYF. The CDR3, as DNA: TGTGCCACCAGTGACCCCGGAGGCCACAGCACAGATACGCAGTATTTT.

This chain uses TRBV4-1 with TRBJ2-4, with 8 bases that match TRBD1. V gave up 0 bases and J gave up 0 bases; unmatched junction bases: 13. The CDR3 spans 20 residues. Germline-derived CDR1 and CDR2 are MGHRA and YSYEKL. This CDR3 is CASSQDLAGGALLAKNIQYF. The CDR3 nucleotides read TGCGCCAGCAGCCAAGATCTCGCAGGGGGCGCCCTCCTAGCCAAAAACATTCAGTACTTC.

This clone showed up just a few times. This rearrangement joins TRBV4-2 to TRBJ2-3; 8 nucleotides line up with TRBD2. Germline trimming cut 1 base from V and 2 bases from J; bases unmatched to any gene: 2. Germline V lookup: CDR1 LGHNA, CDR2 YNFKEQ. CDR3 length: 15 amino acids. This CDR3 reads CASSQGSGTTDTQYF. The CDR3 DNA reads TGTGCCAGCAGCCAAGGTAGCGGGACCACAGATACGCAGTATTTT.

On this clone itself: One junction end does not reproduce the germline sequence, and a read error may be involved. CDR3 in DNA: TGTGCTAGCAGCCCCGGGACACCGAGCTCCTACGAGCAGTACTTC. It encodes CASSPGTPSSYEQYF. The chain links TRBV7-7 to TRBJ2-7, with a tentative D call TRBD1 (6 bases). The CDR3 has 15 residues. Germline V gives CDR1 SSHAT, CDR2 FNYEAQ (reference sequence).

The genes are TRBV7-9 and TRBJ2-7, with D unresolved. Germline-derived CDR1 and CDR2 are SEHNR and FQNEAQ (reference sequence). Deletions cut 7 bases from V and 5 bases from J, with 12 bases between. The CDR3 is made up of 12 amino acids. CDR3 in amino acids: CASTLLGHEQYF. CDR3 coding DNA: TGTGCCAGCACCCTGTTGGGCCACGAGCAGTACTTC. Filled out from reference TRBV7-9 and TRBJ2-7, the complete variable domain reads DTGVSQNPRHKITKRGQNVTFRCDPISEHNRLYWYRQTLGQGPEFLTYFQNEAQLEKSRLLSDRFSAERPKGSFSTLEIQRTEQGDSAMYLCASTLLGHEQYFGPGTRLTVT.

V and J are TRBV9 and TRBJ2-3, with TRBD2 identical over 7 bases. Germline V CDR1 and CDR2: SGDLS, YYNGEE. J lost 10 bases, V lost 3 bases, and 8 bases had no gene match. The CDR3 is 13 residues long. DNA for the CDR3: TGTGCCAGCAGCGCATTACCTCGGGGGGCGCAGTATTTT. Translated, it gives CASSALPRGAQYF.

The chain combines TRBV3-1 (or the pseudogene TRBV3-2) with TRBJ2-3; tentatively, D is TRBD1 (5 bases). The germline CDR1 and CDR2 sequences are LGHDT and YNNKEL (reference sequence). V gave up 7 bases and J gave up 5 bases, with 7 bases separating them. The CDR3 contains 11 residues. The CDR3 DNA follows: TGTGCCAGCAAGGGGATAGATACGCAGTATTTT. Its translation: CASKGIDTQYF.

The chain has TRBV6-5 and TRBJ2-7, with D possibly being TRBD1 (6 bases). Looked up from germline, CDR1 is MNHEY and CDR2 is SVGAGI. Between the trimmed V and J ends, which lost 7 bases and 2 bases, there was a span of 15 bases. The CDR3 has 14 amino acids. CDR3 coding DNA: TGTGCCAGCACCTCGGGGACAAGTACCTACGAGCAGTACTTC. Amino acids: CASTSGTSTYEQYF.

The chain joins TRBV18 to TRBJ2-3, with D perhaps TRBD2 (5 bases). Germline V CDR1 and CDR2: KGHSH, LQKENI. The CDR3 is made up of 15 amino acids. The V end was cut by 0 bases, the J end by 5 bases, with 12 bases between. The CDR3 nucleotides read TGTGCCAGCTCACCACCTTGGGCCCGGGGAGATACGCAGTATTTT. Amino acid sequence: CASSPPWARGDTQYF.

The chain uses TRBV29-1 and TRBJ2-1; tentative D call: TRBD1 (5 bases). The CDR3 length is 11 residues. The V end was cut by 8 bases, the J end by 6 bases, with 11 bases between. Germline loops: CDR1 SQVTM, CDR2 ANQGSEA. The CDR3 protein is CSPKTANEQFF. In DNA form, the CDR3 reads TGCAGCCCTAAGACAGCCAATGAGCAGTTCTTC.

The rearrangement uses TRBV2 and TRBJ1-2, with D uncertain. The V end lost 5 bases, the J end lost 4 bases, and 11 bases lay between the germline ends. This CDR3 region has 13 residues. CDR1 and CDR2 (germline): SNHLY, FYNNEI. The CDR3 DNA is TGTGCCAGCAGTTACGACACCCGCTATGGCTACACCTTC. Its translation: CASSYDTRYGYTF.

This clone was seen a handful of times. This rearrangement joins TRBV19 to TRBJ1-1, with D tentatively TRBD1 (5 bases). CDR3 length equals 13 residues. V was trimmed by 5 bases and J by 10 bases, leaving 17 bases between them. CDR1 LNHDA and CDR2 SQIVND come from the germline V gene (reference sequence). This chain's CDR3 is CASSPRGPGGAFF. CDR3 nucleotides: TGTGCCAGTAGTCCCCGCGGCCCCGGGGGAGCTTTCTTT.

V is TRBV3-1 (or the pseudogene TRBV3-2) and J is TRBJ2-1; 8 bases are shared with TRBD2. The germline CDR1 and CDR2 sequences are LGHDT and YNNKEL (reference sequence). V lost 0 bases, J lost 12 bases, and 1 base stayed unmatched. There are 12 residues in the CDR3. The CDR3 nucleotides are TGTGCCAGCAGCCAAGAGCGGGGGGCGCAGTTCTTC. This sequence encodes CASSQERGAQFF.

The V gene is TRBV9, the J gene TRBJ2-1, with TRBD2 matching over 8 bases. J lost 8 bases, V lost 3 bases, and 10 bases had no gene match. Germline CDR1 and CDR2: SGDLS and YYNGEE. The CDR3 covers 15 residues. In DNA, the CDR3 is TGTGCCAGCAGCGCCAGCGGACTAGCCCGGGATGAGCAGTTCTTC. Its protein product is CASSASGLARDEQFF.

This clone was seen more than once but under ten times. V is TRBV2 and J is TRBJ1-5; tentatively, D is TRBD1 (5 bases). V shed 8 bases and J shed 0 bases, with 8 bases lying between them. The CDR3 loop spans 13 amino acids. Germline V gene sequence: CDR1 SNHLY, CDR2 FYNNEI. The CDR3 loop is CASGGNSNQPQHF. In DNA form, the CDR3 reads TGTGCCAGCGGGGGGAATAGCAATCAGCCCCAGCATTTT.

The chain couples TRBV28 to TRBJ2-7; 8 nucleotides line up with TRBD1. V lost 6 bases, J lost 8 bases, and 9 bases stayed unmatched. The CDR3 totals 13 residues. Germline-derived CDR1 and CDR2 are MDHEN and SYDVKM. As DNA, the CDR3 is TGTGCCAGCAGGCCCCTGGACAGGGCAAAGCAGTACTTC. The encoded protein is CASRPLDRAKQYF.